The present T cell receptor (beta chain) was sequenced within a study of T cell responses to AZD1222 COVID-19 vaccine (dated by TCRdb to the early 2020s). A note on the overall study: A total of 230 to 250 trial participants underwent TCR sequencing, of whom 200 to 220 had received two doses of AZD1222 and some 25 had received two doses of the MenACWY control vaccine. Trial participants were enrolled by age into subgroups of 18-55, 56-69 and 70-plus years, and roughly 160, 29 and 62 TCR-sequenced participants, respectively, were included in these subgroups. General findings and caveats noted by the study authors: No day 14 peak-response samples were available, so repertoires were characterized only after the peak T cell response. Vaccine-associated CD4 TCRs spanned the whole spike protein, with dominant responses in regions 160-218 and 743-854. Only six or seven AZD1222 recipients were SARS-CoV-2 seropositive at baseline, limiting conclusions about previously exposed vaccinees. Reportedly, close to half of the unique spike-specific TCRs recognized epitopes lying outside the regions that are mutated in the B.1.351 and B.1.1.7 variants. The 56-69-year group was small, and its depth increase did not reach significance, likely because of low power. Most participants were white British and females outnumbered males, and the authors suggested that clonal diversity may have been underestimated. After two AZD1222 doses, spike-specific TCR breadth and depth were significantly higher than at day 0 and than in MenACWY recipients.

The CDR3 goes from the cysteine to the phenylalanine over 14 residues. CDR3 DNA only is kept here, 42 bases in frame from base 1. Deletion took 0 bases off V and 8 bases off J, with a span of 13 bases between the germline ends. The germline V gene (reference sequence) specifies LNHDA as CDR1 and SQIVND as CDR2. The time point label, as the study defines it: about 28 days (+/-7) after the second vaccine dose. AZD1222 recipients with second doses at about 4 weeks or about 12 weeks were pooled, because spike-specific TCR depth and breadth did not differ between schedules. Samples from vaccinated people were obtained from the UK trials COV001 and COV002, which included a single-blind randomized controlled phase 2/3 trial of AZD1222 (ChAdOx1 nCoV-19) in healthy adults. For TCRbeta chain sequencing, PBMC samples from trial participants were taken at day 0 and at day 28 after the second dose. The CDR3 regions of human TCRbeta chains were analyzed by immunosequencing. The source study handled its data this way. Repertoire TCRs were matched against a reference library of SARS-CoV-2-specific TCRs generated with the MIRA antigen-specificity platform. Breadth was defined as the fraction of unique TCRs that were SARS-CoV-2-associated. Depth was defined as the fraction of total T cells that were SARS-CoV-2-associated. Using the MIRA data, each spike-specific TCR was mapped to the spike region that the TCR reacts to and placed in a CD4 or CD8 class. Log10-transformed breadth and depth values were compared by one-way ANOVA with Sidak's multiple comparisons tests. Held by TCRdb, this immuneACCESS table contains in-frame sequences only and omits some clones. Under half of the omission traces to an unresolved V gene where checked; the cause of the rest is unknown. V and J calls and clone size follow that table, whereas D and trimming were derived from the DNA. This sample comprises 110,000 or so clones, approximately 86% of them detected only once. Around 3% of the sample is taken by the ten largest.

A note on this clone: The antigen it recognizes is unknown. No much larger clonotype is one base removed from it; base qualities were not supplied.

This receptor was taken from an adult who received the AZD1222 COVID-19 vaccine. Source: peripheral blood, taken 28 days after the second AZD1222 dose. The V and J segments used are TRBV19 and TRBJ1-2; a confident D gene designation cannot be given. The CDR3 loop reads CASSIDRRESGYTF. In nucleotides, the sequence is TGTGCCAGTAGTATAGATAGAAGGGAGAGCGGCTACACCTTC.